One sample yielded the 2 T cell receptor beta chains listed below, sequenced in a study of cytomegalovirus exposure and HLA in healthy donors. TCRdb keeps only in-frame clones here, not all; method: immunoSEQ multiplex PCR. The data hold 100,000 to 150,000 clones, with more than 75% observed a single time. Specimen: PBMCs. The receptors stem from a woman aged 25 to 39 in good health and CMV-seronegative.

This rearrangement joins TRBV7-8 to TRBJ1-1; 7 bases agree with TRBD1. Trimming took 5 bases from V and 7 from J; bases not matched to a gene: 4. Germline V gene sequence: CDR1 SGHVS, CDR2 FQNEAQ. This CDR3 comprises 12 residues. The CDR3 reads CASSLTGVEAFF. CDR3 nucleotides: TGTGCCAGCAGCCTCACAGGGGTTGAAGCTTTCTTT.

This chain links TRBV19 with TRBJ1-2, with 7 bases identical to TRBD1. Germline loops: CDR1 LNHDA, CDR2 SQIVND (reference sequence). The CDR3 runs 13 residues. Germline trimming cut 4 bases from V and 5 bases from J; bases unmatched to any gene: 4. CDR3 protein: CASSSDRVYGYTF. The CDR3 bases are TGTGCCAGTAGTAGCGACAGGGTTTATGGCTACACCTTC.